These 31 T cell receptor beta chains share one sample of origin, sequenced in a study of T-cell memory formation after mild COVID-19. TCRdb fed the 5' RACE reads into MiXCR, producing one record per CDR3 protein. The data show about 400,000 distinct CDR3 sequences, more than 15% seen once. Material for sequencing was PBMCs or a T cell subset sorted from them (not recorded which). These receptors came from a man between 18 and 29 years old who had mild COVID-19 (a few samples of this study predate the infection). Cell type and time point are not known.

This clonotype has a handful of counts. The chain combines TRBV10-3 with TRBJ2-1, with no clear D. The CDR3 spans 12 residues. Germline V CDR1 and CDR2: ENHRY, SYGVKD. The ends were cut back, 3 bases at V and 9 bases at J, with 9 bases in the middle. CDR3 DNA: TGTGCCATCAGTGATTCTTACTCTGAGCAGTTCTTC. Translating gives CAISDSYSEQFF.

This chain connects TRBV6-6 to TRBJ2-7; D could derive from TRBD1 or TRBD2 (6 bases each). Trimming took 3 bases from V and 3 from J, leaving 15 bases between them. This CDR3 has 15 amino acids. Germline V gives CDR1 MNHNY, CDR2 SVGAGI (reference sequence). The CDR3 sequence is CASSYGGRGRYEQYF. The CDR3 nucleotides are TGTGCCAGCAGTTATGGCGGCCGGGGGCGCTACGAGCAGTACTTC.

CDR3 sequence reads: CASSATGSEQYF. CDR3 sequence (DNA): TGTGCCAGCAGCGCCACAGGTAGCGAGCAGTACTTC. The chain has TRBV7-2 and TRBJ2-7; D is perhaps TRBD1 (5 bases). CDR1 and CDR2 from the germline V gene are SGHTA and FQGNSA. The CDR3 is 12 residues long. Trimming shortened V by 5 bases and J by 6 bases, and 11 bases separated the two germline ends.

This clonotype has more than one count but fewer than ten. The CDR3: CASSLYAAWYEQYV. DNA of the CDR3: TGCGCCAGCAGCTTGTACGCTGCTTGGTACGAGCAGTACGTC. This chain connects TRBV5-1 to TRBJ2-7, with D unclear. The length of the CDR3 is 14 residues. Germline V gene lookup returns CDR1 SGHRS and CDR2 YFSETQ. Between the trimmed V and J ends, which lost 1 base and 4 bases, there was a span of 12 bases.

A few counts support this clonotype. The chain has TRBV6-6 and TRBJ2-7, with TRBD1 matching 11 bases. Germline lookup yields CDR1 MNHNY and CDR2 SVGAGI (reference sequence). This CDR3 comprises 19 residues. V shed 5 bases and J 0 bases; nucleotides not matched to a gene: 15. CDR3: CASSRSVDRGQESSYEQYV. The DNA of the CDR3 is TGTGCCAGCAGTCGCTCGGTGGACAGGGGGCAGGAGAGCTCCTACGAGCAGTACGTC.

A word on this clonotype: A read error may produce the germline difference seen at one junction end. V and J are TRBV6-2 or TRBV6-3 and TRBJ2-3; D tentatively fits TRBD1 or TRBD2 (5 bases each). This CDR3 has 15 amino acids. Germline V CDR1 and CDR2: MNHEY, SVGEGT. The CDR3 reads CASTKAGTRTDTKYF. The CDR3 nucleotides read TGTGCCAGCACTAAAGCCGGGACCCGCACAGATACGAAGTATTTT.

This clonotype was seen more than once but under ten times. The chain carries TRBV10-3 and TRBJ2-5, with no clear D. Deletions cut 3 bases from V and 4 bases from J, with 3 bases between. Germline CDR1 reads ENHRY; CDR2 reads SYGVKD. This CDR3 region has 11 residues. CDR3 residues: CAISDGETQYF. The CDR3 bases are TGTGCCATCAGTGACGGAGAGACCCAGTACTTC.

This clonotype was observed a handful of times. V is TRBV15 and J is TRBJ1-4; D is uncertain. The CDR3 contains 16 residues. Germline V gene data show CDR1 as LNHNV and CDR2 as YYDKDF (reference sequence). V lost 0 bases and J lost 8, with 16 bases in between. CDR3 nucleotide sequence: TGTGCCACCAGCAGAGATGACGGGCGGGAATGGGAAAAACTGTTTTTT. Its translation is CATSRDDGREWEKLFF.

This rearrangement joins TRBV6-2 or TRBV6-3 to TRBJ2-5; D is uncertain. V was cut by 6 bases and J by 5 bases, with 13 bases left in between. Germline V gene data show CDR1 as MNHEY and CDR2 as SVGEGT. The CDR3 loop spans 13 amino acids. The CDR3 DNA reads as TGTGCCAGCAGCTCCGGATCGGCGGAGACCCAGTACTTC. Translation: CASSSGSAETQYF.

This clonotype was observed a handful of times. The genes are TRBV3-1 and TRBJ2-2; D might be TRBD2 (5 bases). Trimming left V 3 bases short and J 8 bases short, with 16 bases between. The CDR3 is 15 residues long. Germline assignment: CDR1 LGHDT and CDR2 YNNKEL (reference sequence). The CDR3 sequence is CASSQRPPGIGELFF. CDR3 in DNA: TGTGCCAGCAGCCAGCGCCCCCCGGGGATTGGGGAGCTGTTTTTT. The complete variable domain, with remaining parts taken from reference TRBV3-1 and TRBJ2-2, reads DTAVSQTPKYLVTQMGNDKSIKCEQNLGHDTMYWYKQDSKKFLKIMFSYNNKELIINETVPNRFSPKSPDKAHLNLHINSLELGDSAVYFCASSQRPPGIGELFFGEGSRLTVL.

V and J are TRBV15 and TRBJ1-5; unclear D gene. V lost 2 bases to trimming and J lost 4 bases, with 6 bases between them. CDR3 length: 13 amino acids. CDR1 and CDR2 (germline): LNHNV, YYDKDF (reference sequence). The CDR3 DNA sequence: TGTGCCACCAGCAGAACAGAAAATCAGCCCCAGCATTTT. It is translated as CATSRTENQPQHF.

This clonotype was counted a few times. For the CDR3, the DNA is TGCGCTCGAGCGCCCGACAGGGCCAAAAGGAGCAATCAGCCCCAGCATTTT. Translated, it gives CARAPDRAKRSNQPQHF. The chain carries TRBV23-1 and TRBJ1-5, with 7 positions matching TRBD1. TRBV23-1 is annotated as an ORF whose role is uncertain. The CDR3 is made up of 17 amino acids.

The CDR3 sequence: CASSLPSGEQFF. Here the CDR3 DNA reads TGTGCCAGCAGCTTACCTAGCGGTGAGCAGTTCTTC. The chain carries TRBV7-3 and TRBJ2-1; 7 positions agree with TRBD2. Per the germline V gene, CDR1 is SGHTA and CDR2 is FQGTGA. The CDR3 sequence is 12 residues long. The junction had 1 base not matched to a gene; V was cut back by 2 bases and J by 9 bases.

This clonotype was counted between two and nine times. CDR3 coding DNA: TGTGCCAGCAGTCACATGGGGACAGGGGTCGAGCAGTACTTC. Its protein is CASSHMGTGVEQYF. V is TRBV12-3 or TRBV12-4 and J is TRBJ2-7, with 10 bases matching TRBD1. After removal of 5 bases from V and 6 bases from J, the junction contained 7 bases not matched to a gene. The CDR3 is 14 residues long.

This clonotype was detected a few times. The chain employs TRBV2 and TRBJ2-7; the D is unclear. Trimming cost V 4 bases and J 6 bases, with 13 bases left between them. This CDR3 is 13 amino acids long. The germline V gene encodes CDR1 SNHLY and CDR2 FYNNEI. CDR3 loop: CASSGGYAGEQYV. DNA of the CDR3: TGTGCCAGCAGTGGGGGATATGCCGGCGAGCAGTACGTC.

This clonotype came up many times. The rearrangement joins TRBV6-5 to TRBJ1-2; D is unclear. V lost 5 bases, J lost 4 bases, and 14 bases lay in between. The CDR3 is made up of 14 amino acids. The germline V gene encodes CDR1 MNHEY and CDR2 SVGAGI. The CDR3 DNA sequence: TGTGCCAGCAGTGATCCGACGGATATCTATGGCTACACCTTC. This sequence encodes CASSDPTDIYGYTF.

V and J are TRBV3-1 and TRBJ2-1, with a possible D match to TRBD1 (6 bases). In germline, CDR1 is LGHDT, CDR2 YNNKEL (reference sequence). Trimming pared 3 bases from V and 5 bases from J, leaving 14 bases between. This CDR3 contains 15 residues. As DNA, the CDR3 is TGTGCCAGCAGCCAGGCAGGGGTCATCGACAATGAGCAGTTCTTC. As protein: CASSQAGVIDNEQFF.

The chain couples TRBV4-3 to TRBJ2-6; tentatively, D is TRBD1 or TRBD2 (5 bases each). Germline values: CDR1 LGHNA, CDR2 YSLEER. V was clipped by 2 bases and J by 4 bases, with 18 bases between them. The CDR3 has 18 residues. The CDR3 spells CASSQKTGRIAGANVLTF. In DNA, the CDR3 is TGCGCCAGCAGCCAAAAAACGGGACGCATTGCCGGGGCCAACGTCCTGACTTTC.

This clonotype has only a few counts. The J gene is TRBJ2-3, the V gene TRBV5-1; 7 bases are a match to TRBD2. Germline V gene data show CDR1 as SGHRS and CDR2 as YFSETQ. V gave up 4 bases and J gave up 6 bases; unmatched junction bases: 8. This CDR3 has 14 residues. The CDR3 bases are TGCGCCAGCAGCCAGCCCGAGGGAGGGGATACGCAGTATTTT. This codes for CASSQPEGGDTQYF. Full variable domain (outside the CDR3, taken from reference TRBV5-1 and TRBJ2-3): KAGVTQTPRYLIKTRGQQVTLSCSPISGHRSVSWYQQTPGQGLQFLFEYFSETQRNKGNFPGRFSGRQFSNSRSEMNVSTLELGDSALYLCASSQPEGGDTQYFGPGTRLTVL.

This clonotype appeared a few times. The genes are TRBV7-2 and TRBJ2-7; D might be TRBD2 (5 bases). The CDR3 runs 10 residues. Germline assignment: CDR1 SGHTA and CDR2 FQGNSA. Trimming stripped 4 bases from V and 7 bases from J, with 5 bases between. The CDR3 spells CASSSGEQYV. The CDR3 DNA follows: TGTGCCAGCAGCTCGGGGGAGCAGTACGTC.

The chain couples TRBV23-1 to TRBJ2-1; the D gene is possibly TRBD2 (5 bases). TRBV23-1 has ORF status, its function being uncertain. The CDR3 is 19 amino acids. Trimming removed 2 bases from V and 0 bases from J, with 20 bases in between. The CDR3 DNA sequence: TGCGCCAGCAGTCAACTAGCCTACCCCTTTTGGAGCTCCTACAATGAGCAGTTCTTC. Translating it yields CASSQLAYPFWSSYNEQFF.

This clonotype was counted only a few times. This chain links TRBV15 with TRBJ1-1; D remains unclear. CDR1 is LNHNV, CDR2 YYDKDF, per germline (reference sequence). The CDR3 has 13 amino acids. The V and J ends lost 1 base and 7 bases respectively, with 10 bases between them. CDR3 nucleotides: TGTGCCACCAGCAGAGGTGGACGGCTTGAAGCTTTCTTT. Translating gives CATSRGGRLEAFF. Combining the CDR3 with reference TRBV15 and TRBJ1-1 gives the whole variable domain DAMVIQNPRYQVTQFGKPVTLSCSQTLNHNVMYWYQQKSSQAPKLLFHYYDKDFNNEADTPDNFQSRRPNTSFCFLDIRSPGLGDTAMYLCATSRGGRLEAFFGQGTRLTVV.

In its sample, this clonotype was seen many times. The chain has TRBV11-1 and TRBJ2-1; D might be TRBD1 or TRBD2, each matching 5 bases. Germline V gene data show CDR1 as SGHAT and CDR2 as FQDESV (reference sequence). The CDR3 covers 17 residues. Trimming shortened V by 5 bases and J by 6 bases, and 23 bases separated the two germline ends. CDR3 in amino acids: CASSLGPSGTDLNEQFF. In DNA form, the CDR3 reads TGTGCCAGCAGCCTTGGACCCTCCGGGACGGACCTCAATGAGCAGTTCTTC.

The rearrangement uses TRBV18 and TRBJ2-7; 9 bases match TRBD2. This CDR3 spans 14 amino acids. Germline CDR1 reads KGHSH; CDR2 reads LQKENI. V trimming: 6 bases; J trimming: 5 bases; junction bases outside the gene matches: 8. In DNA, the CDR3 is TGTGCCAGCTCGAATCTAGCGGGGTTTCACGAGCAGTACGTC. This codes for CASSNLAGFHEQYV.

This clonotype was recorded a few times. This sequence joins TRBV4-3 and TRBJ2-3, with D uncertain. The CDR3 is 13 amino acids. Trimming removed 1 base at V and 4 bases at J, with 6 bases between. The V gene's germline CDR1 is LGHNA and CDR2 YSLEER. DNA for the CDR3: TGCGCCAGCAGCCAAGGACTCCCAGATACGCAGTATTTT. Its translation is CASSQGLPDTQYF.

This clonotype was observed a handful of times. The genes are TRBV7-3 and TRBJ2-2; a possible D gene is TRBD1 (5 bases). Germline CDR1 and CDR2: SGHTA and FQGTGA. V lost 2 bases and J lost 1, with 20 bases in between. This CDR3 has 19 amino acids. CDR3 sequence (DNA): TGTGCCAGCAGCTTATTCACAGAGCTCAAAGGGGTGAACACCGGGGAGCTGTTTTTT. It specifies CASSLFTELKGVNTGELFF. Full variable domain (rest looked up from reference TRBV7-3 and TRBJ2-2): GAGVSQTPSNKVTEKGKYVELRCDPISGHTALYWYRQSLGQGPEFLIYFQGTGAADDSGLPNDRFFAVRPEGSVSTLKIQRTERGDSAVYLCASSLFTELKGVNTGELFFGEGSRLTVL.

This clonotype has just a few counts. V gene TRBV4-2 combines with J gene TRBJ2-1; D unresolved. Trimming cost V 0 bases and J 4 bases, with 10 bases left between them. This CDR3 spans 15 amino acids. Germline assignment: CDR1 LGHNA and CDR2 YNFKEQ. CDR3 sequence: CASSQDSAPYNEQFF. The CDR3 DNA is TGTGCCAGCAGCCAAGATTCGGCTCCTTACAATGAGCAGTTCTTC.

This clonotype turned up a few times. The gene calls are TRBV20-1 and TRBJ2-1, with 7 bases that match TRBD1. Germline V gene lookup returns CDR1 DFQATT and CDR2 SNEGSKA (reference sequence). The CDR3 loop spans 16 amino acids. J lost 3 bases, V lost 6 bases, and 14 bases had no gene match. The CDR3 DNA is TGCAGTGCCCTAGACCCGGGACAGACTCTCTACAATGAGCAGTTCTTC. Translation gives CSALDPGQTLYNEQFF.

This clonotype was counted a few times. The genes are TRBV10-3 and TRBJ2-7; 12 nucleotides agree with TRBD1. The CDR3 is 12 amino acids. The germline gives CDR1 ENHRY, CDR2 SYGVKD. The ends lost 10 bases at V and 6 bases at J; junction bases unmatched: 4. CDR3 DNA sequence: TGTGCCACGGGACAGGGGGCTGGCGAGCAGTACTTC. Translating gives CATGQGAGEQYF.

This CDR3 reads CASSFWEGSTSDTQYF. The CDR3 nucleotides read TGTGCCAGCTCATTTTGGGAGGGTTCGACGTCAGATACGCAGTATTTT. The chain joins TRBV18 to TRBJ2-3; TRBD2 aligns across 7 bases. V lost 5 bases to trimming and J lost 4 bases; unmatched junction nucleotides: 12. Germline values: CDR1 KGHSH, CDR2 LQKENI. The CDR3 is 16 residues long.

This clonotype was seen many times. Written as DNA, the CDR3 is TGCGCCAGCAGCCTAGACGGGACAAGACCCTACAATGAGCAGTTCTTC. Residues: CASSLDGTRPYNEQFF. V and J are TRBV4-3 and TRBJ2-1; D perhaps matches TRBD1 (6 bases). The CDR3 has 16 amino acids. V lost 4 bases to trimming and J lost 2 bases, with 15 bases between them. Germline V gene data show CDR1 as LGHNA and CDR2 as YSLEER.